The rows below give T cell receptor beta chains drawn from one sample of a study of blood T cell repertoires in COVID-19. Assay: immunoSEQ multiplex PCR; the TCRdb copy retains only in-frame clones and omits some. The sample holds about 120,000 clones, 70% to 90% seen once. Sequencing was performed on peripheral blood. These receptors all stem from a woman aged 45-65 years with acute or convalescent COVID-19. Both conserved end residues are part of each CDR3. Each record gives: CDR3 length, D gene, J gene, V gene, clone size, CDR3 DNA, CDR3 protein. D genes are given only for firm matches. A clone size is listed for some rows: how often the clone was seen (once, few, many), or a class if it is expanded.

12 NA TRBJ2-2 TRBV27 few TGTGCCAGCAGCTCGCAGGCCGGGGAGCTGTTTTTT CASSSQAGELFF
14 NA TRBJ2-1 TRBV7-9 NA TGTGCCAGCAGCCGTCCGACAGCAAACAATGAGCAGTTCTTC CASSRPTANNEQFF
14 TRBD1 TRBJ1-2 TRBV9 few TGTGCCAGCAGCGTCGAGGGGGCGGGCTATGGCTACACCTTC CASSVEGAGYGYTF
16 TRBD2 TRBJ2-1 TRBV3-1/TRBV3-2 NA TGTGCCAGCAGCCAAGTGAGCGGGAGGGCGGAGAATGAGCAGTTCTTC CASSQVSGRAENEQFF
14 NA TRBJ2-7 TRBV30 once TGTGCCTGGAGCGCCGCTACGGGTTCCTACGAGCAGTACTTC CAWSAATGSYEQYF
12 NA TRBJ1-5 TRBV2 NA TGTGCCAGCAGCTCGGAGGGTCAGCCCCAGCATTTT CASSSEGQPQHF
14 NA TRBJ1-1 TRBV24-1 few TGTGCCACCAGGTTTAATACAGGGAACACTGAAGCTTTCTTT CATRFNTGNTEAFF
15 TRBD1 TRBJ1-2 TRBV28 NA TGTGCCAGCAGTTTCGGACAGGGTGGGAACTATGGCTACACCTTC CASSFGQGGNYGYTF
14 NA TRBJ2-2 TRBV9 NA TGTGCCAGCAGTAGCGGAGACAACACCGGGGAGCTGTTTTTT CASSSGDNTGELFF
19 NA TRBJ1-2 TRBV3-1/TRBV3-2 NA TGTGCCAGCAGCCAAGTCGGGTCGGGATTACCCCCAACTAACTATGGCTACACCTTC CASSQVGSGLPPTNYGYTF
15 TRBD1 TRBJ1-1 TRBV7-9 NA TGTGCCAGCAGCGGTACCGGGACAGGGTACACTGAAGCTTTCTTT CASSGTGTGYTEAFF
12 NA TRBJ2-1 TRBV19 NA TGTGCCAGTATGTCGTCCTACAATGAGCAGTTCTTC CASMSSYNEQFF
15 TRBD1 TRBJ2-3 TRBV7-3 NA TGTGCCAGCAGCTCACAGGGGCCGGGCACAGATACGCAGTATTTT CASSSQGPGTDTQYF
14 TRBD1 TRBJ1-1 TRBV7-2 NA TGTGCCAGCAGCCCCGGGACAGCTAACACTGAAGCTTTCTTT CASSPGTANTEAFF
14 TRBD1 TRBJ1-2 TRBV6-5 NA TGTGCCAGCAGTTGGACAGGGGTGTCTAATGGCTACACCTTC CASSWTGVSNGYTF
12 NA TRBJ1-2 TRBV7-3 NA TGTGCCAGCACCACGTCTGAGTACGGCTACACCTTC CASTTSEYGYTF
13 TRBD1 TRBJ1-1 TRBV2 NA TGTGCCAGCGCGGGGACAGTTAACACTGAAGCTTTCTTT CASAGTVNTEAFF
14 NA TRBJ1-6 TRBV6-6 once TGTGCCAGCAGTTTTGAGGGCCAATATTCACCCCTCCACTTT CASSFEGQYSPLHF
15 TRBD2 TRBJ2-1 TRBV3-1/TRBV3-2 NA TGTGCCAGCAGCCTTAGCGGGACCACCTACAATGAGCAGTTCTTC CASSLSGTTYNEQFF
18 NA TRBJ1-1 TRBV19 NA TGTGCCTCGGACCCCGGTGGAGGGTTCTTTGGGAGGAACACTGAAGCTTTCTTT CASDPGGGFFGRNTEAFF
14 NA TRBJ2-7 TRBV27 NA TGTGCCAGCAGTTTATCGTGGACAACCTACGAGCAGTACTTC CASSLSWTTYEQYF
19 NA TRBJ1-2 TRBV7-9 NA TGTGCCAGCAGCTTAGCGAGTCGAGGGTTTGGGATCGATAACTATGGCTACACCTTC CASSLASRGFGIDNYGYTF
17 TRBD1 TRBJ2-5 TRBV19 NA TGTGCCAGTAGTGGACCGGGACAGGGGGCAGGGCAAGAGACCCAGTACTTC CASSGPGQGAGQETQYF
14 NA TRBJ1-2 TRBV28 NA TGTGCCAGCAGTTCGCCAGGAGGTCTAGGGGGCTACACCTTC CASSSPGGLGGYTF
12 NA TRBJ1-1 TRBV25-1 once TGTGCCAGCAGTGAATATTACGGTGAAGCTTTCTTT CASSEYYGEAFF
16 TRBD2 TRBJ2-3 TRBV2 NA TGTGCCAGCAGCCGCCCCGGGACTACGAGCACAGATACGCAGTATTTT CASSRPGTTSTDTQYF
15 TRBD1 TRBJ2-1 TRBV9 NA TGTGCCAGCAGCGTAAGACAGGGAGAGCATAATGAGCAGTTCTTC CASSVRQGEHNEQFF
13 NA TRBJ2-7 TRBV28 NA TGTGCCAGCAGTTTGGGGGCCTCCTACGAGCAGTACTTC CASSLGASYEQYF
14 TRBD1 TRBJ1-4 TRBV11-2 NA TGTGCCAGCAGCTTTAACAGGGGAGGTGAAAAACTGTTTTTT CASSFNRGGEKLFF
14 TRBD1 TRBJ1-2 TRBV4-1 few TGCGCCAGCAGCCTGGACAGGGGGTATTATGGCTACACCTTC CASSLDRGYYGYTF
15 TRBD1 TRBJ2-2 TRBV28 once TGTGCCAGCGGAAGACAGGGGCTCAACACCGGGGAGCTGTTTTTT CASGRQGLNTGELFF
16 NA TRBJ1-5 TRBV28 NA TGTGCCAGCACCCTTGGAGGAGGCGGGAGCAATCAGCCCCAGCATTTT CASTLGGGGSNQPQHF
14 NA TRBJ1-3 TRBV27 NA TGTGCCAGCAGTTTCGGCAGGAACGGAAACACCATATATTTT CASSFGRNGNTIYF
13 NA TRBJ1-3 TRBV14 few TGTGCCAGCAGCTCGACGGGAGGAAACACCATATATTTT CASSSTGGNTIYF
15 NA TRBJ2-1 TRBV5-5 NA TGTGCCAGCAGCTTGGGGGCAGGCGAGTACAATGAGCAGTTCTTC CASSLGAGEYNEQFF
15 TRBD1 TRBJ2-2 TRBV5-1 NA TGCGCCAGCAGCTTGGTAACAGGGGGTACCGGGGAGCTGTTTTTT CASSLVTGGTGELFF
17 TRBD2 TRBJ2-3 TRBV7-9 NA TGTGCCAGCAGCTTACCGGGACTAGCGGGGGGCAAGGGTACGCAGTATTTT CASSLPGLAGGKGTQYF
13 TRBD2 TRBJ2-5 TRBV12-3/TRBV12-4 once TGTGCCAGCAGTTGGACTAGCGCAGAGACCCAGTACTTC CASSWTSAETQYF
16 NA TRBJ1-5 TRBV30 NA TGTGCCTGGAGTCCAAAAGGGGCAGGAATCAATCAGCCCCAGCATTTT CAWSPKGAGINQPQHF
14 TRBD1 TRBJ1-2 TRBV24-1 NA TGTTCGAAACCGGGACAGGGGTCTCCGGGGGGCTACACCTTC CSKPGQGSPGGYTF
15 NA TRBJ2-3 TRBV15 NA TGTGCCACCAGCAGGACAGGCGGCGGCGTGGATACGCAGTATTTT CATSRTGGGVDTQYF
14 NA TRBJ1-2 TRBV2 NA TGTGCCAGCAGGGGGGACATAAGGGAAACTGGCTACACCTTC CASRGDIRETGYTF